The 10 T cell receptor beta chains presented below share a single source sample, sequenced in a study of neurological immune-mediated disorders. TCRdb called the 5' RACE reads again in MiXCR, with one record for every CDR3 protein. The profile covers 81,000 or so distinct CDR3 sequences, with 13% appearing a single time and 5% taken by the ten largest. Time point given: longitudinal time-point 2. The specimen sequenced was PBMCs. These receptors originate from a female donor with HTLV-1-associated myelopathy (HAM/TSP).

DNA of the CDR3: TGTGCCATCACCAACGCCATAGCGGGGGGGCTAGATGAGCAGTTCTTC. This encodes CAITNAIAGGLDEQFF. V gene TRBV10-3 combines with J gene TRBJ2-1; 11 bases are a match to TRBD2. Per the germline V gene, CDR1 is ENHRY and CDR2 is SYGVKD. The CDR3 has 16 residues. The J segment lost 8 bases and the V segment lost 7 bases, leaving 13 bases of the junction unmatched.

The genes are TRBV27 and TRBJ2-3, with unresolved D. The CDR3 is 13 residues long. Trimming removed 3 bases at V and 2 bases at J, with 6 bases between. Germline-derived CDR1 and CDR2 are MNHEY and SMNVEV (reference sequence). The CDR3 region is CASSFSYTDTQYF. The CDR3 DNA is TGTGCCAGCAGTTTTTCCTACACAGATACGCAGTATTTT.

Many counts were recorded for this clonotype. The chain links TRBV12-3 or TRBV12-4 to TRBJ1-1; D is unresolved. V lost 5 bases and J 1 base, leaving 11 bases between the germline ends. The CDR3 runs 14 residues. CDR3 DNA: TGTGCCAGCAGTCCCCGGGAGAGGAACACTGAAGCTTTCTTT. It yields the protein CASSPRERNTEAFF.

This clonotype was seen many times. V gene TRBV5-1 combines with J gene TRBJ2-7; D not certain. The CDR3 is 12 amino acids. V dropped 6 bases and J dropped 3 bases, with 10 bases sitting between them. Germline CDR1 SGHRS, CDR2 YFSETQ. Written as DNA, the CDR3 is TGCGCCAGCATAGGCGGTAACTACGAGCAGTACTTC. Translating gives CASIGGNYEQYF.

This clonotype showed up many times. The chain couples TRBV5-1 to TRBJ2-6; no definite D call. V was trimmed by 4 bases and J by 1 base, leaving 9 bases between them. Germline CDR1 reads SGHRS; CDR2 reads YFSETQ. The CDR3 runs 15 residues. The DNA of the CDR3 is TGCGCCAGCAGCCCGGATGGGTCTGGGGCCAACGTCCTGACTTTC. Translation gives CASSPDGSGANVLTF.

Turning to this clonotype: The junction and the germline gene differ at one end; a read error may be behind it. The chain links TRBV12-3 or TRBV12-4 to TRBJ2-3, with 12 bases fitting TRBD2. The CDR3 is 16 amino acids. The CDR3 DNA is TGTGCCAGCAGTTCCCAACTAGCGGGGGGCACATATACGCAGTATTTT. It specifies CASSSQLAGGTYTQYF.

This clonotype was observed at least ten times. The CDR3 here is CASSLGGQGTYEQYF. CDR3 DNA: TGCGCCAGCAGCTTGGGGGGACAGGGGACCTACGAGCAGTACTTC. The rearrangement joins TRBV5-1 to TRBJ2-7, with 10 bases fitting TRBD1. V lost 0 bases to trimming and J lost 2 bases; unmatched junction nucleotides: 2. CDR3 length equals 15 residues. Germline-derived CDR1 and CDR2 are SGHRS and YFSETQ.

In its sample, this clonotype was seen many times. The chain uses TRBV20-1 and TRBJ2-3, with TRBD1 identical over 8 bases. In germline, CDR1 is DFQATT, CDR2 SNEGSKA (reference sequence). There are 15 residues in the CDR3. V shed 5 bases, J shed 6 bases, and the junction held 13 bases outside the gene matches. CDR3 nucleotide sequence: TGCAGTGCTGACAGTGGACAGGGCTCTTGGGATACGCAGTATTTT. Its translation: CSADSGQGSWDTQYF.

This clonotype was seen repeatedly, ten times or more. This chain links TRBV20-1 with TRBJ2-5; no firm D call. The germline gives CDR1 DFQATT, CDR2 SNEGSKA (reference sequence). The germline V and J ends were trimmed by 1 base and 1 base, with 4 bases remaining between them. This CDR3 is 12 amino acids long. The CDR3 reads CSARVPQETQYF. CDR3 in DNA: TGCAGTGCTAGAGTCCCCCAAGAGACCCAGTACTTC.

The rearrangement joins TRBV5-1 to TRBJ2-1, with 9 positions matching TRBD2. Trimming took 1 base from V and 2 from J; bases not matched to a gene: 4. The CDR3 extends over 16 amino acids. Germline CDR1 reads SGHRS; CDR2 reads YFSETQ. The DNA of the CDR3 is TGCGCCAGCAGCTTGATGACTAGCGGAACCTACAATGAGCAGTTCTTC. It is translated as CASSLMTSGTYNEQFF.